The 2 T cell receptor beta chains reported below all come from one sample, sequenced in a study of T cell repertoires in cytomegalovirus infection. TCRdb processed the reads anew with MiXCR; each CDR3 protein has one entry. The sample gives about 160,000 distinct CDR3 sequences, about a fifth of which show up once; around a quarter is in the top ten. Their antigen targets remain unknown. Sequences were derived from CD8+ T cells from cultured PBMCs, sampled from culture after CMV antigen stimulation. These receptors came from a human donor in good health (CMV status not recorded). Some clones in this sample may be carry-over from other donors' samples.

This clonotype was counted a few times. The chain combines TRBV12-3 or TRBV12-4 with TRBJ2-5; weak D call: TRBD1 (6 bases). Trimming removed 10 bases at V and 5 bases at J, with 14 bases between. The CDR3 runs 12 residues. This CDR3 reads CAIGEGVETQYF. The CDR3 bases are TGTGCCATTGGCGAGGGGGTCGAGACCCAGTACTTC.

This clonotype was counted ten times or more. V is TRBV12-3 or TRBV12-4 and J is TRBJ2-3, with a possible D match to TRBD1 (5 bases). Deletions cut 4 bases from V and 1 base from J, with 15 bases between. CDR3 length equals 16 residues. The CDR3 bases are TGTGCCAGCAGTTCTTTCAGGGAACATGGCACAGATACGCAGTATTTT. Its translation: CASSSFREHGTDTQYF.